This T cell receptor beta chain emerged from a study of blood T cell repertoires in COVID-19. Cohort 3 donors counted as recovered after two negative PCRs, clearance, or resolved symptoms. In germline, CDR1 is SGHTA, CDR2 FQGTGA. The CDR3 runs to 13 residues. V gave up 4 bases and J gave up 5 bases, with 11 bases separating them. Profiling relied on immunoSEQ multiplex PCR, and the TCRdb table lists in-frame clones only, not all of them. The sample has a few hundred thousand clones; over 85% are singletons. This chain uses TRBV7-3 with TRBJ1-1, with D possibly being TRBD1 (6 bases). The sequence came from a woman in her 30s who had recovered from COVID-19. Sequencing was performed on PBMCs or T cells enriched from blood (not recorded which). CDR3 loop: CASSSQQGTEAFF. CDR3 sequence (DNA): TGTGCCAGCAGCTCCCAACAGGGAACTGAAGCTTTCTTT.